The 25 T cell receptor beta chains reported below all come from one sample, sequenced in a study of glioma-infiltrating T cells. The iRepertoire nested amplicon-rescue multiplex PCR amplified TCR alpha and beta CDR3s from RNA. MiXCR, run by TCRdb on the multiplex PCR reads, gives a single entry per CDR3 protein. The sample has fewer than 200,000 distinct CDR3 sequences; 32% are singletons. Material: glioma tissue, nonneoplastic brain tissue, or PBMCs (not recorded which). All receptors come from a human donor with low-grade glioma or glioblastoma, undergoing nonglioma brain surgery, or in good health (not recorded which).

This clonotype was counted many times. The rearrangement uses TRBV6-1 and TRBJ1-2, with 9 bases that match TRBD1. This CDR3 contains 15 residues. Germline V lookup: CDR1 MNHNS, CDR2 SASEGT. The V gene end was trimmed by 6 bases and the J gene end by 2 bases; junction bases not matched to a gene: 7. CDR3 DNA: TGTGCCAGCAGCTCACGCGGACAGGGGAACTATGGCTACACCTTC. It specifies CASSSRGQGNYGYTF.

At least ten counts were recorded for this clonotype. The chain uses TRBV20-1 and TRBJ1-1; D is possibly TRBD1 (5 bases). This CDR3 is 13 amino acids long. Trimming pared 3 bases from V and 0 bases from J, leaving 8 bases between. Germline CDR1 and CDR2: DFQATT and SNEGSKA (reference sequence). In nucleotides, the CDR3 is TGCAGTGCTAGGACAGACATGAACACTGAAGCTTTCTTT. As protein: CSARTDMNTEAFF.

This clonotype was recorded many times. The J gene is TRBJ2-3, the V gene TRBV7-6, with 8 bases that match TRBD1. CDR1 is SGHVS, CDR2 FNYEAQ, per germline. This CDR3 comprises 16 residues. V gave up 4 bases and J gave up 1 base; unmatched junction bases: 7. Here the CDR3 reads CASSSRPGQGTDTQYF. As DNA, the CDR3 is TGTGCCAGCAGCTCCCGCCCGGGACAGGGCACAGATACGCAGTATTTT.

This clonotype was seen many times. V gene TRBV20-1 combines with J gene TRBJ1-1, with TRBD1 matching over 9 bases. V was pared by 6 bases and J by 3 bases, with 11 bases of the junction left unmatched. Germline CDR1 and CDR2: DFQATT and SNEGSKA (reference sequence). The length of the CDR3 is 15 residues. CDR3 in DNA: TGCAGTGCGGAACTCTACAGGGGGCCTTACACTGAAGCTTTCTTT. It specifies CSAELYRGPYTEAFF.

This clonotype showed up many times. This rearrangement joins TRBV27 to TRBJ2-2; D is unclear. CDR3 length: 16 residues. V dropped 1 base and J dropped 1 base, with 10 bases sitting between them. CDR1 is MNHEY and CDR2 is SMNVEV in the germline V gene (reference sequence). CDR3 nucleotides: TGTGCCAGCAGTTTATTAGCCAGATTGAACACCGGGGAGCTGTTTTTT. It codes for CASSLLARLNTGELFF.

The sample holds many counts of this clonotype. The chain combines TRBV28 with TRBJ2-3; 12 nucleotides agree with TRBD2. Germline V gives CDR1 MDHEN, CDR2 SYDVKM. This CDR3 is built from 15 residues. The junction had 1 base not matched to a gene; V was cut back by 2 bases and J by 4 bases. This chain's CDR3 is CASSLLAGGPDTQYF. The CDR3 DNA follows: TGTGCCAGCAGTTTACTAGCGGGAGGGCCAGATACGCAGTATTTT.

This clonotype was observed a handful of times. The chain uses TRBV4-1 and TRBJ2-7, with D possibly TRBD2 on 5 matching bases. Germline-derived CDR1 and CDR2 are MGHRA and YSYEKL. V lost 7 bases, J lost 4 bases, and 20 bases lay in between. CDR3 length equals 15 residues. The CDR3 DNA sequence: TGCGCCAGCACCCCGGCGGAACAAGGAGGTTACGAGCAGTACTTC. Protein sequence: CASTPAEQGGYEQYF.

This clonotype was seen ten or more times. CDR3 residues: CASSSGQGPYEQYF. CDR3 nucleotides: TGTGCCAGCAGTTCCGGACAGGGTCCCTACGAGCAGTACTTC. The chain is built from TRBV6-2 or TRBV6-3 and TRBJ2-7; 8 positions agree with TRBD1. The germline V gene encodes CDR1 MNHEY and CDR2 SVGEGT. V lost 4 bases, J lost 2 bases, and 4 bases stayed unmatched. This CDR3 is 14 amino acids long.

This clonotype was seen ten or more times. This sequence joins TRBV6-2 or TRBV6-3 and TRBJ2-1; 7 bases fit TRBD2. CDR1 and CDR2 from the germline V gene are MNHEY and SVGEGT. The CDR3 contains 15 residues. The trim removed 5 bases at V and 3 bases at J, leaving 7 bases unmatched. The DNA of the CDR3 is TGTGCCAGCAGTCGACCGGGACTAAACTACAATGAGCAGTTCTTC. The encoded protein is CASSRPGLNYNEQFF.

This clonotype was seen at least ten times. This chain connects TRBV12-3 or TRBV12-4 to TRBJ2-3, with 12 bases aligning to TRBD2. The CDR3 length is 16 residues. With V trimmed by 5 bases and J by 1 base, 4 bases remained unmatched. The CDR3 protein is CASSRRLAGGTDTQYF. The DNA of the CDR3 is TGTGCCAGCAGTCGTAGACTAGCGGGAGGCACAGATACGCAGTATTTT.

This clonotype was counted between two and nine times. J is TRBJ1-2 and V is TRBV5-5; D is possibly TRBD1 (5 bases). Germline CDR1 reads SGHKS; CDR2 reads YYEKEE (reference sequence). The CDR3 covers 16 residues. V gave up 3 bases and J gave up 6 bases, with 21 bases separating them. The CDR3 bases are TGTGCCAGCAGCTGGAGGCTTATGGGGCATCTGAATGGCTACACCTTC. It encodes CASSWRLMGHLNGYTF.

Comments on this clonotype: Since a much larger clone is just one base distant, this may be a read error. This rearrangement joins TRBV7-6 to TRBJ2-7; perhaps D is TRBD1 or TRBD2 (5 bases each). The CDR3 loop spans 14 amino acids. Germline CDR1 reads SGHVS; CDR2 reads FNYEAQ. V was pared by 2 bases and J by 2 bases, with 10 bases between. The DNA of the CDR3 is TGTGCCAGCAGCTTAAAGGGACCCGCCTACGAGCAGTACTTC. Its translation: CASSLKGPAYEQYF.

The V and J genes are TRBV15 and TRBJ2-1, with D perhaps TRBD1 (5 bases). The CDR3 spans 14 residues. V was shortened by 0 bases and J by 6 bases, with 9 bases between the two germline ends. Looked up from germline, CDR1 is LNHNV and CDR2 is YYDKDF (reference sequence). CDR3 loop: CATSRDIGVNEQFF. For the CDR3, the DNA is TGTGCCACCAGCAGAGACATAGGGGTCAATGAGCAGTTCTTC.

This clonotype was detected ten times or more. This chain links TRBV20-1 with TRBJ2-1; D call uncertain. CDR3 length: 11 amino acids. CDR1 is DFQATT, CDR2 SNEGSKA, per germline (reference sequence). Trimming removed 5 bases from V and 6 bases from J, with 8 bases in between. The CDR3 DNA sequence: TGCAGTGCTTGGCTAGTCAATGAGCAGTTCTTC. This gives the protein CSAWLVNEQFF.

This clonotype came up many times. This chain connects TRBV7-7 to TRBJ2-3; D is uncertain. Germline loops: CDR1 SSHAT, CDR2 FNYEAQ (reference sequence). V lost 2 bases to trimming and J lost 0 bases, with 12 bases between them. The CDR3 runs 16 residues. The CDR3 region has the DNA TGTGCCAGCAGCTTAAGCCCGGACGGAAGCACAGATACGCAGTATTTT. It encodes CASSLSPDGSTDTQYF.

The sample holds many counts of this clonotype. V is TRBV28 and J is TRBJ1-3; the D gene is possibly TRBD1 (5 bases). Per germline, CDR1 MDHEN and CDR2 SYDVKM. V was trimmed by 7 bases and J by 4 bases, leaving 17 bases between them. The CDR3 loop spans 15 amino acids. CDR3 sequence reads: CASNPLTGFGNTIYF. CDR3 DNA: TGTGCCAGCAATCCTCTTACAGGTTTCGGAAACACCATATATTTT.

This clonotype was seen repeatedly, ten times or more. This chain uses TRBV4-1 with TRBJ1-5; D ambiguous. The V and J ends lost 0 bases and 6 bases respectively, with 12 bases between them. The CDR3 consists of 15 residues. Germline CDR1 and CDR2: MGHRA and YSYEKL. The CDR3 bases are TGCGCCAGCAGCCAAGACAAGTTCACCCTTCAGCCCCAGCATTTT. Translated: CASSQDKFTLQPQHF.

This clonotype was picked up many times. The chain combines TRBV12-3 or TRBV12-4 with TRBJ2-1, with 9 bases identical to TRBD2. CDR3 size: 14 residues. V lost 5 bases to trimming and J lost 4 bases; unmatched junction nucleotides: 3. DNA of the CDR3: TGTGCCAGCAGTGTTCTAGCGGGATACAATGAGCAGTTCTTC. This gives the protein CASSVLAGYNEQFF.

Many counts were recorded for this clonotype. The J gene is TRBJ2-7, the V gene TRBV10-3, with TRBD1 matching 7 bases. This CDR3 is built from 15 residues. The junction had 9 bases not matched to a gene; V was cut back by 4 bases and J by 3 bases. The germline CDR1 and CDR2 sequences are ENHRY and SYGVKD. Here the CDR3 reads CAISAEKWTGYEQYF. In DNA, the CDR3 is TGTGCCATCAGTGCCGAGAAGTGGACAGGCTACGAGCAGTACTTC.

This clonotype was seen repeatedly, ten times or more. In DNA, the CDR3 is TGTGCCAGTAGTTTACAGAACAACTATGGCTACACCTTC. Translation: CASSLQNNYGYTF. This chain joins TRBV19 and TRBJ1-2; no firm D call. The CDR3 is 13 amino acids. The V end lost 5 bases, the J end lost 2 bases, and 9 bases lay between the germline ends. Per the germline V gene, CDR1 is LNHDA and CDR2 is SQIVND (reference sequence).

V usage is TRBV18 and J usage is TRBJ2-7, with 7 bases fitting TRBD1. V dropped 3 bases and J dropped 0; count of bases not matched to a gene: 2. This CDR3 is built from 14 residues. Germline V gives CDR1 KGHSH, CDR2 LQKENI. The CDR3 DNA reads as TGTGCCAGCTCACCCGGGACAGTCTCCTACGAGCAGTACTTC. This translates into CASSPGTVSYEQYF. The entire variable domain, with the rest obtained from reference TRBV18 and TRBJ2-7, is as follows: NAGVMQNPRHLVRRRGQEARLRCSPMKGHSHVYWYRQLPEEGLKFMVYLQKENIIDESGMPKERFSAEFPKEGPSILRIQQVVRGDSAAYFCASSPGTVSYEQYFGPGTRLTVT.

This clonotype has ten or more counts. The V call is TRBV12-3 or TRBV12-4, the J call TRBJ1-2, with TRBD1 as a possible D gene (6 bases). The V gene lost 3 bases and the J gene lost 7 bases, with 15 bases spanning the gap. The CDR3 runs 14 residues. As DNA, the CDR3 is TGTGCCAGCAGTTTCGGGAGACAGGCAGGTGGCTACACCTTC. Amino acid sequence: CASSFGRQAGGYTF.

In its sample, this clonotype was seen many times. The V call is TRBV6-4, the J call TRBJ1-1, with D possibly being TRBD1 (6 bases). Germline V lookup: CDR1 MRHNA, CDR2 SNTAGT. The CDR3 is 14 residues long. Trimming removed 6 bases from V and 3 bases from J, with 14 bases in between. The CDR3 DNA follows: TGTGCCAGCAGAGAAACAGGGAGGGACACTGAAGCTTTCTTT. This codes for CASRETGRDTEAFF.

The V gene is TRBV5-1, the J gene TRBJ2-1, with 8 bases that match TRBD2. CDR1 is SGHRS, CDR2 YFSETQ, per germline. This CDR3 is built from 18 residues. V lost 1 base, J lost 0 bases, and 9 bases stayed unmatched. The CDR3 protein is CASSLPLDSGNSYNEQFF. In DNA form, the CDR3 reads TGCGCCAGCAGCTTGCCCCTTGATAGCGGGAACTCCTACAATGAGCAGTTCTTC.

The J gene is TRBJ2-1, the V gene TRBV7-9, with D unclear. Germline CDR1 and CDR2: SEHNR and FQNEAQ (reference sequence). There are 15 residues in the CDR3. Trimming cost V 4 bases and J 4 bases, with 14 bases left between them. The CDR3: CASSSETRIYNEQFF. The CDR3 DNA follows: TGTGCCAGCAGCTCTGAAACCCGGATTTACAATGAGCAGTTCTTC.